A single sample is the source of the 5 T cell receptor beta chains below, sequenced in a study of blood T cells in healthy people across ages. A J-beta primer mix and a sample-barcoded 5' primer were used in a second PCR of about 7 to 11 cycles. TCRdb reprocessed the 5' RACE reads via MiXCR and lists one record per CDR3 protein. The data hold over a million distinct CDR3 sequences, with less than 50% observed a single time. Source material: blood. The source is a woman in her sixties in good health.

This chain uses TRBV5-1 with TRBJ1-1; D not resolved. Between the trimmed V and J ends, which lost 2 bases and 4 bases, there was a span of 15 bases. CDR3 length: 15 residues. Per germline, CDR1 SGHRS and CDR2 YFSETQ. CDR3 coding DNA: TGCGCCAGCAGCTTAGAAAGGGCAGCCATCACTGAAGCTTTCTTT. Encoded protein: CASSLERAAITEAFF.

Remarks on this clonotype: A much larger clone lies one base from this, so it may be a read error. In nucleotides, the CDR3 is TGTGCCAGCAGCCCACTAGGAAACACCGGGGGGCTGTTTTTT. It encodes CASSPLGNTGGLFF. J is TRBJ2-2 and V is TRBV6-5; D is perhaps TRBD2 (6 bases). There are 14 residues in the CDR3. Germline CDR1 reads MNHEY; CDR2 reads SVGAGI.

The chain is built from TRBV20-1 and TRBJ1-6, with 7 bases that match TRBD1. Trimming at V came to 5 bases and at J to 2 bases, leaving 6 bases not matched to a gene. From germline, CDR1 is DFQATT and CDR2 SNEGSKA (reference sequence). The CDR3 extends over 15 amino acids. The CDR3 sequence: CSASSDRTYNSPLHF. In DNA, the CDR3 is TGCAGTGCTTCTTCGGACAGGACCTATAATTCACCCCTCCACTTT.

V is TRBV4-1 and J is TRBJ2-3; TRBD2 agrees at 7 bases. The ends lost 0 bases at V and 10 bases at J; junction bases unmatched: 7. The CDR3 runs to 14 residues. Germline V gene sequence: CDR1 MGHRA, CDR2 YSYEKL. The CDR3 DNA reads as TGCGCCAGCAGCCAAGATCTTAGGCTAGCGGCGCAGTATTTT. Translation gives CASSQDLRLAAQYF.

V is TRBV24-1 and J is TRBJ1-5, with a weak D call TRBD1 (6 bases). Germline-derived CDR1 and CDR2 are KGHDR and SFDVKD. The CDR3 consists of 16 residues. The V gene lost 4 bases and the J gene lost 7 bases, with 19 bases spanning the gap. Here the CDR3 DNA reads TGTGCCACCAGTGAGGCAGGGGTCGCGGGAAGGCAGCCCCAGCATTTT. It specifies CATSEAGVAGRQPQHF.